The next 3 T cell receptor beta chains were all read from a single sample in a study of post-analysis software for immune sequencing data. Findings and limits, study-wide: Relative to controls, patients had 5 or 6 TRBV segments at higher frequency, with TRBV5-6, TRBV5-1 and TRBV20-1 among these.

These TCRs are of unknown antigen specificity. Unique molecular identifiers tagged the TCR beta cDNA libraries. One entry per CDR3 protein results from TCRdb running MiXCR on the PCR reads. The sample gives approximately 730,000 distinct CDR3 sequences, just over 45% of which show up once; 4.9% is in the top ten. The sample taken for sequencing was blood. The source of these receptors is a girl between 5 and 17 years old with multiple sclerosis.

This rearrangement joins TRBV7-2 to TRBJ1-2; D is perhaps TRBD1 (5 bases). This CDR3 comprises 16 residues. CDR1 and CDR2 from the germline V gene are SGHTA and FQGNSA. The V end lost 0 bases, the J end lost 4 bases, and 15 bases lay between the germline ends. CDR3 nucleotide sequence: TGTGCCAGCAGCTTAGCGCCTGGGGCTAGGGGCTATGGCTACACCTTC. This encodes CASSLAPGARGYGYTF.

The chain carries TRBV10-3 and TRBJ2-3; TRBD2 agrees at 8 bases. This CDR3 spans 14 amino acids. Germline V lookup: CDR1 ENHRY, CDR2 SYGVKD. V shed 10 bases and J 4 bases; nucleotides not matched to a gene: 10. CDR3 amino acids: CATASGSIPDTQYF. CDR3 coding DNA: TGTGCCACCGCGAGCGGGAGTATTCCAGATACGCAGTATTTT.

The rearrangement uses TRBV5-1 and TRBJ2-1; no definite D call. V was shortened by 0 bases and J by 3 bases, with 10 bases between the two germline ends. Germline V gene lookup returns CDR1 SGHRS and CDR2 YFSETQ. The CDR3 has 15 amino acids. This CDR3 is CASSLESINYNEQFF. The CDR3, as DNA: TGCGCCAGCAGCTTGGAGTCCATCAACTACAATGAGCAGTTCTTC. The complete variable domain, with remaining parts taken from reference TRBV5-1 and TRBJ2-1, reads KAGVTQTPRYLIKTRGQQVTLSCSPISGHRSVSWYQQTPGQGLQFLFEYFSETQRNKGNFPGRFSGRQFSNSRSEMNVSTLELGDSALYLCASSLESINYNEQFFGPGTRLTVL.